A selection of T cell receptor beta chains follows, all from one sample in a study of blood T cell repertoires in COVID-19. Some clones are missing from TCRdb's copy, which holds only in-frame ones; the method was immunoSEQ multiplex PCR. The sample has roughly 90,000 clones, 90% seen once. Sequenced: peripheral blood. Receptors were obtained from a human donor with active COVID-19. The donor label of this sample is uncertain. Both conserved end residues are part of each CDR3. Each record gives: D gene, clone size, V gene, J gene, CDR3 protein, CDR3 DNA. A D gene is named only where the DNA matches it firmly. Clone size is not always given. Where it is, it says once, few, many or a class for expanded clones.

TRBD1,-,TRBV6-5,TRBJ1-2,CASSLTGTGNYGYTF,TGTGCCAGCAGTCTGACCGGGACAGGCAACTATGGCTACACCTTC
-,-,TRBV19,TRBJ1-4,CASSMRGRGATNEKLFF,TGTGCCAGTAGTATGAGGGGCAGGGGCGCAACTAATGAAAAACTGTTTTTT
TRBD2,-,TRBV2,TRBJ2-1,CASSFLAGDYNEQFF,TGTGCCAGCAGTTTCCTAGCGGGGGACTACAATGAGCAGTTCTTC
TRBD1,once,TRBV7-7,TRBJ2-5,CASSQLGDRQETQYF,TGTGCTAGCAGCCAACTCGGGGACAGACAAGAGACCCAGTACTTC
-,-,TRBV28,TRBJ1-5,CASTGTGGTSQPQHF,TGTGCCAGCACCGGAACGGGCGGGACGAGTCAGCCCCAGCATTTT
-,-,TRBV15,TRBJ1-1,CATHRRGSNTEAFF,TGTGCCACCCACCGGCGGGGCTCGAACACTGAAGCTTTCTTT
TRBD2,-,TRBV28,TRBJ2-1,CASSFAPLAGATYNEQFF,TGTGCCAGCAGTTTCGCCCCCCTAGCGGGGGCTACCTACAATGAGCAGTTCTTC
-,-,TRBV28,TRBJ1-6,CASSEYQGSPLHF,TGTGCCAGCAGTGAATATCAGGGTTCACCCCTCCACTTT
-,-,TRBV3-1/TRBV3-2,TRBJ1-4,CASSQGTQKLFF,TGTGCCAGCAGTCAAGGGACACAGAAACTGTTTTTT
TRBD1,-,TRBV11-2,TRBJ2-7,CASSLLTGVVYEQYF,TGTGCCAGCAGCTTATTGACAGGGGTGGTATACGAGCAGTACTTC
-,-,TRBV27,TRBJ2-7,CASSLSAEDYEQYF,TGTGCCAGCAGTTTATCGGCGGAGGACTACGAGCAGTACTTC
-,-,TRBV4-1,TRBJ1-2,CASSQDLRQWGYGYTF,TGCGCCAGCAGCCAAGATTTGAGACAGTGGGGCTATGGCTACACCTTC
-,-,TRBV19,TRBJ1-1,CASSIEGLPGTEAFF,TGTGCCAGTAGTATAGAGGGACTCCCGGGGACTGAAGCTTTCTTT
-,-,TRBV4-1,TRBJ2-1,CASSQGLSAPREQFF,TGCGCCAGCAGCCAAGGACTGTCGGCGCCCCGGGAGCAGTTCTTC
-,-,TRBV7-2,TRBJ1-1,CASSLQGFGTEAFF,TGTGCCAGCAGCTTACAGGGGTTTGGCACTGAAGCTTTCTTT
TRBD1,once,TRBV23-1,TRBJ2-3,CASSQSENRGQTDTQYF,TGCGCCAGCAGTCAATCGGAAAACAGGGGGCAGACAGATACGCAGTATTTT
TRBD2,-,TRBV29-1,TRBJ2-2,CSVMTSGGYTGELFF,TGCAGCGTCATGACTAGCGGGGGCTACACCGGGGAGCTGTTTTTT
-,-,TRBV27,TRBJ2-4,CASRQWGDAKNIQYF,TGTGCCAGCAGACAGTGGGGGGATGCCAAAAACATTCAGTACTTC
-,-,TRBV6-2/TRBV6-3,TRBJ2-7,CASSYAHLAYEQYF,TGTGCCAGCAGTTACGCGCATCTCGCCTACGAGCAGTACTTC
-,-,TRBV5-1,TRBJ2-1,CASSLEGGGSYNEQFF,TGCGCCAGCAGCTTGGAAGGCGGCGGCTCCTACAATGAGCAGTTCTTC
-,-,TRBV5-5,TRBJ1-2,CASSLERLRYGYTF,TGTGCCAGCAGCTTGGAGAGGCTTAGATATGGCTACACCTTC
TRBD2,-,TRBV4-3,TRBJ2-3,CASSQTLAGGQIDTQYF,TGCGCCAGCAGCCAGACCTTAGCGGGGGGGCAGATAGATACGCAGTATTTT
-,-,TRBV7-2,TRBJ1-4,CASSADRSGKLFF,TGTGCCAGCAGCGCCGACAGGAGTGGAAAACTGTTTTTT
TRBD2,-,TRBV5-1,TRBJ2-3,CASSWTETSGGYTDTQYF,TGCGCCAGCAGCTGGACCGAGACTAGCGGGGGATACACAGATACGCAGTATTTT
TRBD1,-,TRBV6-6,TRBJ1-1,CAIMEQGALNTEAFF,TGTGCCATCATGGAACAGGGGGCCTTGAACACTGAAGCTTTCTTT
TRBD1,-,TRBV27,TRBJ1-2,CASSSQTGDYGYTF,TGTGCCAGCAGTTCCCAAACAGGGGACTATGGCTACACCTTC
TRBD2,-,TRBV9,TRBJ2-1,CASSYSGSSYNEQFF,TGTGCCAGCAGCTACAGCGGGAGCTCCTACAATGAGCAGTTCTTC
TRBD1,-,TRBV7-9,TRBJ1-5,CASSLTGVGPQHF,TGTGCCAGCAGCTTAACAGGGGTCGGGCCCCAGCATTTT
-,-,TRBV2,TRBJ2-2,CASVARNTGELFF,TGTGCCAGCGTGGCCAGAAACACCGGGGAGCTGTTTTTT
-,-,TRBV4-3,TRBJ2-2,CASSLGAGAGELFF,TGCGCCAGCAGCCTTGGGGCTGGTGCCGGGGAGCTGTTTTTT
TRBD1,-,TRBV2,TRBJ2-2,CASRPTGTGVPGELFF,TGTGCCAGCAGACCGACCGGGACAGGGGTTCCCGGGGAGCTGTTTTTT
-,-,TRBV10-1,TRBJ1-1,CASSESTFAGTEAFF,TGCGCCAGCAGTGAGTCGACCTTCGCGGGGACTGAAGCTTTCTTT
-,-,TRBV12-3/TRBV12-4,TRBJ1-6,CASSPNNSPLHF,TGTGCCAGCAGTCCTAATAATTCACCCCTCCACTTT
TRBD1,-,TRBV7-8,TRBJ1-2,CASSLAGTAFYGYTF,TGTGCCAGCAGCTTGGCCGGGACAGCCTTCTATGGCTACACCTTC
TRBD1,-,TRBV9,TRBJ1-4,CASSPIAGGRNEKLFF,TGTGCCAGCAGCCCGATCGCAGGGGGAAGAAATGAAAAACTGTTTTTT
TRBD2,-,TRBV3-1/TRBV3-2,TRBJ2-7,CASSQDHPSGGSFEQYF,TGTGCCAGCAGCCAAGATCACCCTAGCGGGGGCTCGTTCGAGCAGTACTTC
-,-,TRBV6-1,TRBJ1-6,CASSEPAGGGSPLHF,TGTGCCAGCAGTGAGCCCGCCGGCGGGGGGTCACCCCTCCACTTT
TRBD2,-,TRBV7-6,TRBJ2-7,CASSLKPSGSGYEQYF,TGTGCCAGCAGCTTGAAACCCAGCGGGAGTGGGTACGAGCAGTACTTC
-,-,TRBV18,TRBJ2-7,CASSPTVTSYEQYF,TGTGCCAGCTCACCGACAGTTACCTCCTACGAGCAGTACTTC
-,few,TRBV19,TRBJ2-7,CASSIGGTPPFEQYF,TGTGCCAGTAGTATAGGAGGGACACCGCCTTTTGAGCAGTACTTC
TRBD1,-,TRBV27,TRBJ1-6,CASSAVQGASSPLHF,TGTGCCAGCAGCGCCGTACAGGGGGCGAGTTCACCCCTCCACTTT
-,-,TRBV18,TRBJ2-3,CASSPLDSGVSDTQYF,TGTGCCAGCTCACCGTTGGACAGTGGTGTTTCGGATACGCAGTATTTT
-,-,TRBV9,TRBJ2-5,CASSPGVGQRETQYF,TGTGCCAGCAGCCCAGGGGTGGGTCAGAGAGAGACCCAGTACTTC
-,-,TRBV4-1,TRBJ2-3,CASSQAQGRGTDTQYF,TGCGCCAGCAGCCAAGCGCAGGGAAGGGGCACAGATACGCAGTATTTT
TRBD1,-,TRBV14,TRBJ1-2,CASSPRQGHYGYTF,TGTGCCAGCAGCCCGCGACAGGGCCATTATGGCTACACCTTC
TRBD2,few,TRBV4-2,TRBJ2-3,CASSQETSGVPDTQYF,TGTGCCAGCAGCCAAGAAACTAGCGGGGTACCAGATACGCAGTATTTT
-,-,TRBV2,TRBJ2-7,CASTAGSAGREQYF,TGTGCCAGCACGGCGGGCAGCGCAGGCCGCGAGCAGTACTTC
TRBD1,-,TRBV11-2,TRBJ1-6,CASSHGTANNSPLHF,TGTGCCAGCAGCCACGGGACAGCAAATAATTCACCCCTCCACTTT
TRBD2,-,TRBV19,TRBJ2-1,CASSITSGGTYNEQFF,TGTGCCAGTAGTATTACTAGCGGGGGGACCTACAATGAGCAGTTCTTC
-,-,TRBV5-6,TRBJ1-4,CASSLTGLGTNEKLFF,TGTGCCAGCAGCTTGACAGGGCTAGGGACTAATGAAAAACTGTTTTTT
TRBD1,-,TRBV7-2,TRBJ1-5,CASSGQGNQPQHF,TGTGCCAGCAGTGGACAGGGCAATCAGCCCCAGCATTTT
TRBD2,-,TRBV7-2,TRBJ2-7,CASSLDVSSGGYEQYF,TGTGCCAGCAGCCTCGACGTGTCTAGCGGGGGTTACGAGCAGTACTTC
TRBD2,-,TRBV6-2/TRBV6-3,TRBJ2-3,CASSYLAGTSGVSTDTQYF,TGTGCCAGCAGTTATTTAGCCGGGACTAGCGGGGTGAGCACAGATACGCAGTATTTT
-,-,TRBV19,TRBJ1-3,CASSIRGSGNTIYF,TGTGCCAGTAGTATCAGAGGATCTGGAAACACCATATATTTT
TRBD2,-,TRBV12-5,TRBJ2-1,CASGSFPLTSGGVEQFF,TGTGCTAGTGGTTCCTTCCCTCTGACTAGCGGGGGGGTTGAGCAGTTCTTC
-,few,TRBV10-3,TRBJ2-7,CAIRDGGLSYEQYF,TGTGCCATCCGAGACGGGGGGCTATCCTACGAGCAGTACTTC
-,-,TRBV7-6,TRBJ1-5,CASRKGVGGNQPQHF,TGTGCCAGCAGGAAGGGGGTTGGGGGCAATCAGCCCCAGCATTTT
-,-,TRBV6-5,TRBJ1-1,CASSFGQGEAFF,TGTGCCAGCAGTTTTGGCCAGGGGGAAGCTTTCTTT